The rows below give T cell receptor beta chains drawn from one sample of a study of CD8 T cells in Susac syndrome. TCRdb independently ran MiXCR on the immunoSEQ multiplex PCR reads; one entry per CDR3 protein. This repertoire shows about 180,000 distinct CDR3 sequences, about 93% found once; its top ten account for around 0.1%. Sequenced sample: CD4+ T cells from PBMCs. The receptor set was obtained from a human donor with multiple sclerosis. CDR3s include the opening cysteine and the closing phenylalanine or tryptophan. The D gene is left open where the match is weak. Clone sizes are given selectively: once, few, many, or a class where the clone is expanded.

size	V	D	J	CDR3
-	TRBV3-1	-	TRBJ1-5	CASSQDTRVGGPSNQPQHF
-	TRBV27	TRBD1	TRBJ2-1	CATRDPLGQGSFNEQFF
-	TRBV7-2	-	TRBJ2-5	CASSVPKQETQYF
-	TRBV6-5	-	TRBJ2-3	CASSYSIVRTSTDTQYF
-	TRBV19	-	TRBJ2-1	CASSIGPGGGQGEQFF
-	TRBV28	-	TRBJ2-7	CASRPTGTATYEQYF
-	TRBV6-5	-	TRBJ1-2	CASSYSSNYGYTF
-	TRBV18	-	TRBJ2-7	CASSPQKRDNYEQYF
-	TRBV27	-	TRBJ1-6	CASSFNMDSPLHF
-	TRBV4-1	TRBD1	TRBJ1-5	CASSQGQGPINQPQHF
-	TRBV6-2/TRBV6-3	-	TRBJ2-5	CASKQGETQYF
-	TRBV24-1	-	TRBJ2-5	CATSDTVSVRETQYF
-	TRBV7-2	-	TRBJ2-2	CASSLAFANTGELFF
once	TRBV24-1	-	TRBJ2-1	CATTSGTNSPEQFF
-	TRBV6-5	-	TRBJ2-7	CASSPGGGLSYEQYF
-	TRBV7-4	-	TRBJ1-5	CASSLHAGGAVNQPQHF
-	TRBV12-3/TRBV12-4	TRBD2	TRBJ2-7	CASSLAGTNSYEQYF
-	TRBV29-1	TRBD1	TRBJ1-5	CSVKQGWNQPQHF
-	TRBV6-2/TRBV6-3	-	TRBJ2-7	CASSVTEKQYF
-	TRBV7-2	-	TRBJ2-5	CASSSERQETQYF
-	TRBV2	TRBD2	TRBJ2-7	CASRAGTSGGAGYEQYF
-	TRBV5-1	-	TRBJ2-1	CASKSRAGHNEQFF
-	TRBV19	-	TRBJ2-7	CASSRGTGETTPEQYF
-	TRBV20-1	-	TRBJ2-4	CSAPKGGWGAKNIQYF
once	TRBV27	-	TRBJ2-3	CASSLSNPSGVGWSRTDTQYF
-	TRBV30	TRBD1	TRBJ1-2	CAYQTTGADGYTF
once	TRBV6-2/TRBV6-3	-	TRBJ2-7	CASRGRIGGASYEQYF
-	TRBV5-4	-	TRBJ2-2	CASRSERTGELFF
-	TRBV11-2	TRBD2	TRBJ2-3	CASSFNGLGTDTQYF
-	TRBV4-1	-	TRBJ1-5	CASSQEGKDRVWPQHF
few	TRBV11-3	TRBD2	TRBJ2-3	CASSQGLAGGTDTQYF
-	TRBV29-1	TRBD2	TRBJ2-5	CSVTRTSAQETQYF
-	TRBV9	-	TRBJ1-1	CASSSDSGYDTEAFF
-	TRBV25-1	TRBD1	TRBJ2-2	CASSATGGPVGELFF
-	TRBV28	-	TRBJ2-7	CASSRGADTPYEQYF
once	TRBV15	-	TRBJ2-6	CATSNQRSGANVLTF
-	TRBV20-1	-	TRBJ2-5	CSARDSNQETQYF
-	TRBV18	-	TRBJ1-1	CASSPAGPRTEVFF
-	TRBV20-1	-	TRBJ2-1	CSAKPRNEQFF
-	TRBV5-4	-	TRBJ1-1	CASSKNTEAFF
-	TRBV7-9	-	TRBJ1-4	CASSLQGFGEKLFF
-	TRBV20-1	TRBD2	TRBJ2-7	CSARGAGATEQYF
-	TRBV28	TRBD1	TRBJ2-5	CASSPPTGWSYF